This T cell receptor (beta chain) came from a study of control samples from healthy donors and cancer patients. This clone was recorded a few times. Sequencing used immunoSEQ multiplex PCR; TCRdb keeps in-frame clones, though not all of them. The sample contains about 110,000 clones, around 80% of which appear only once. Per germline, CDR1 LNHDA and CDR2 SQIVND (reference sequence). CDR3 length: 14 residues. V shed 4 bases and J 5 bases; nucleotides not matched to a gene: 3. The clonotype was recovered from a man in his late teens or twenties in good health. Sequencing was performed on blood. The chain is built from TRBV19 and TRBJ1-2, with 11 bases fitting TRBD1. The CDR3 is CASSTGTGGYGYTF. The DNA for the CDR3 is TGTGCCAGTAGTACTGGGACAGGGGGTTATGGCTACACCTTC.